The present T cell receptor (beta chain) was sequenced within a study of radiotherapy plus CTLA-4 blockade in lung cancer. The wider study: Disease control was achieved by just over 30% of patients, and objective responses by about 19%.

TCRdb's copy holds only in-frame clones and misses some; the assay was immunoSEQ multiplex PCR. This table holds roughly 32,000 clones, around 70% found once. In regard to this clone: Antigen unknown.

CTLA-4 blockade with ipilimumab, together with focal radiation, was given to patients with chemo-refractory metastatic non-small-cell lung cancer. Germline CDR1 reads SGHVS; CDR2 reads FQNEAQ. The CDR3 is 15 amino acids. Trimming shortened V by 4 bases and J by 3 bases, and 13 bases separated the two germline ends. Whole-study results and caveats: In blood, tumor-derived TCR clones expanded after radiotherapy plus ipilimumab. According to reports, early shifts in blood T cell clones, alongside interferon-beta, forecast response most accurately.

The source of this sequence is a human donor with non-small cell lung cancer who had stable disease on radiotherapy plus ipilimumab. Sequences were derived from peripheral blood, sampled from a patient treated with radiotherapy plus ipilimumab. The J gene is TRBJ2-1, the V gene TRBV7-8; D may be TRBD2 (6 bases). CDR3 sequence (DNA): TGTGCCAGCAGCTCACGGGAGCCCGGCTACAATGAGCAGTTCTTC. Its protein is CASSSREPGYNEQFF.